The 22 T cell receptor beta chains reported below all come from one sample, sequenced in a study of blood T cell repertoires in COVID-19. TCRdb's copy holds only in-frame clones and misses some; the assay was immunoSEQ multiplex PCR. The sample shows 200,000 to 250,000 clones, just under 85% of them seen only once. Sequences were obtained from peripheral blood. These receptors originate from a woman older than 75 with acute or convalescent COVID-19.

This chain links TRBV19 with TRBJ2-2; unclear D gene. CDR1 is LNHDA, CDR2 SQIVND, per germline (reference sequence). CDR3 length equals 12 residues. V was shortened by 10 bases and J by 6 bases, with 12 bases between the two germline ends. CDR3 sequence: CATKPRAGELFF. CDR3 coding DNA: TGTGCCACGAAGCCTAGAGCCGGGGAGCTGTTTTTT. Based on the CDR3 plus reference TRBV19 and TRBJ2-2, the full variable domain is DGGITQSPKYLFRKEGQNVTLSCEQNLNHDAMYWYRQDPGQGLRLIYYSQIVNDFQKGDIAEGYSVSREKKESFPLTVTSAQKNPTAFYLCATKPRAGELFFGEGSRLTVL.

This clone occurred a few times. The chain employs TRBV5-1 and TRBJ2-3, with 8 bases identical to TRBD2. J lost 6 bases, V lost 3 bases, and 15 bases had no gene match. This CDR3 has 17 residues. Germline CDR1 reads SGHRS; CDR2 reads YFSETQ. CDR3 nucleotide sequence: TGCGCCAGCAGCTGGGGGGGCGGTAGCGGGGCCCCCGATACGCAGTATTTT. Translated, it gives CASSWGGGSGAPDTQYF.

V usage is TRBV11-2 and J usage is TRBJ1-6, with D possibly TRBD1 on 5 matching bases. CDR3 length: 14 residues. Germline CDR1 is SGHAT and CDR2 is FQNNGV. The ends were cut back, 5 bases at V and 9 bases at J, with 14 bases in the middle. The CDR3 DNA is TGTGCCAGCAGCGCGACAGTATCTGGTTCACCCCTCCACTTT. It is translated as CASSATVSGSPLHF. Supplemented by reference TRBV11-2 and TRBJ1-6, the full variable domain reads EAGVAQSPRYKIIEKRQSVAFWCNPISGHATLYWYQQILGQGPKLLIQFQNNGVVDDSQLPKDRFSAERLKGVDSTLKIQPAKLEDSAVYLCASSATVSGSPLHFGNGTRLTVT.

This rearrangement joins TRBV2 to TRBJ2-6, with D possibly TRBD1 on 6 matching bases. Trimming cost V 6 bases and J 0 bases, with 12 bases left between them. Germline-derived CDR1 and CDR2 are SNHLY and FYNNEI. This CDR3 has 16 amino acids. The chain's CDR3 is CASRKTGPSGANVLTF. CDR3 nucleotide sequence: TGTGCCAGCAGGAAAACAGGGCCCTCTGGGGCCAACGTCCTGACTTTC.

Only a few counts were recorded for this clone. The chain employs TRBV5-1 and TRBJ1-2; D is ambiguous. CDR3 length: 14 amino acids. The ends were cut back, 0 bases at V and 5 bases at J, with 11 bases in the middle. CDR1 SGHRS and CDR2 YFSETQ come from the germline V gene. The CDR3 DNA is TGCGCCAGCAGCTTGGACGCCACCTATTATGGCTACACCTTC. Amino acids: CASSLDATYYGYTF. Looking up the rest from reference TRBV5-1 and TRBJ1-2 gives the full variable domain: KAGVTQTPRYLIKTRGQQVTLSCSPISGHRSVSWYQQTPGQGLQFLFEYFSETQRNKGNFPGRFSGRQFSNSRSEMNVSTLELGDSALYLCASSLDATYYGYTFGSGTRLTVV.

This clone was seen a few times. The genes are TRBV7-8 and TRBJ1-1, with 8 nucleotides matching TRBD1. V was clipped by 5 bases and J by 1 base; unmatched bases: 12. Germline V lookup: CDR1 SGHVS, CDR2 FQNEAQ. The CDR3 is 17 amino acids. Written as DNA, the CDR3 is TGTGCCAGCAGCCCCTCCTCGGGGACAGGAGGGAACACTGAAGCTTTCTTT. Its protein product is CASSPSSGTGGNTEAFF.

The gene calls are TRBV4-2 and TRBJ1-2, with 9 bases fitting TRBD1. V shed 3 bases and J 8 bases; nucleotides not matched to a gene: 10. The germline V gene encodes CDR1 LGHNA and CDR2 YNFKEQ. The CDR3 has 15 amino acids. For the CDR3, the DNA is TGTGCCAGCAGCCAGCTCAAGGACAGGGGCCTAGGCTACACCTTC. Protein sequence: CASSQLKDRGLGYTF.

This chain joins TRBV7-2 and TRBJ2-1, with a weak D call TRBD2 (6 bases). Trimming left V 5 bases short and J 8 bases short, with 22 bases between. The CDR3 spans 16 residues. Germline loops: CDR1 SGHTA, CDR2 FQGNSA. The CDR3 spells CASSPQGAGIWDEQFF. The CDR3 DNA is TGTGCCAGCAGCCCGCAAGGGGCGGGGATATGGGATGAGCAGTTCTTC.

V gene TRBV28 combines with J gene TRBJ1-1; 8 positions match TRBD1. Germline CDR1 is MDHEN and CDR2 is SYDVKM. Trimming cost V 6 bases and J 3 bases; bases outside gene matches: 3. The CDR3 spans 13 residues. The CDR3 DNA is TGTGCCAGCAGCAGGGGGCAGCACACTGAAGCTTTCTTT. It codes for CASSRGQHTEAFF.

CDR3 sequence reads: CATSTHRGPTNLYGYTF. CDR3 bases: TGTGCCACCAGCACGCACAGGGGGCCCACCAACTTATATGGCTACACCTTC. The genes are TRBV15 and TRBJ1-2; 9 nucleotides agree with TRBD1. This CDR3 spans 17 amino acids. The germline gives CDR1 LNHNV, CDR2 YYDKDF (reference sequence). V lost 4 bases, J lost 5 bases, and 14 bases stayed unmatched. Complete variable domain (other parts from reference TRBV15 and TRBJ1-2): DAMVIQNPRYQVTQFGKPVTLSCSQTLNHNVMYWYQQKSSQAPKLLFHYYDKDFNNEADTPDNFQSRRPNTSFCFLDIRSPGLGDTAMYLCATSTHRGPTNLYGYTFGSGTRLTVV.

J is TRBJ1-2 and V is TRBV12-3 or TRBV12-4; 7 positions agree with TRBD1. CDR3 length equals 13 residues. The junction had 2 bases not matched to a gene; V was cut back by 0 bases and J by 7 bases. CDR3 bases: TGTGCCAGCAGTTTAGCCAACAGGGGTGGCTACACCTTC. It codes for CASSLANRGGYTF.

The table lists this clone with a few counts. The chain links TRBV3-1 (or the pseudogene TRBV3-2) to TRBJ1-3, with unresolved D. V was clipped by 0 bases and J by 0 bases, with 15 bases between them. The CDR3 runs 18 residues. CDR1 is LGHDT, CDR2 YNNKEL, per germline (reference sequence). The CDR3 region is CASSQDTRVWSSGNTIYF. As DNA, the CDR3 is TGTGCCAGCAGCCAAGATACGAGGGTATGGAGCTCTGGAAACACCATATATTTT.

The rearrangement uses TRBV2 and TRBJ1-6; tentatively, D is TRBD1 (6 bases). The germline V and J ends were trimmed by 1 base and 6 bases, with 10 bases remaining between them. This CDR3 contains 15 residues. The germline V gene has CDR1 SNHLY and CDR2 FYNNEI. DNA for the CDR3: TGTGCCAGCAGTGAAGAGGGGACAAGTAATTCACCCCTCCACTTT. Its protein product is CASSEEGTSNSPLHF.

The V gene is TRBV25-1, the J gene TRBJ2-5, with 7 bases identical to TRBD1. The germline CDR1 and CDR2 sequences are MGHDK and SYGVNS. This CDR3 is built from 12 residues. Unmatched junction bases numbered 2, after V lost 6 bases and J lost 4 bases. The CDR3 protein is CASSRQGETQYF. CDR3 coding DNA: TGTGCCAGCAGCCGACAGGGAGAGACCCAGTACTTC.

The chain joins TRBV6-2 or TRBV6-3 to TRBJ2-7; D is possibly TRBD2 (8 bases). The CDR3 consists of 17 residues. The germline V gene encodes CDR1 MNHEY and CDR2 SVGEGT. V was shortened by 2 bases and J by 4 bases, with 21 bases between the two germline ends. CDR3 region: CASSYLMDRPGGYEQYF. The CDR3 DNA reads as TGTGCCAGCAGTTACCTCATGGACAGGCCGGGGGGGTACGAGCAGTACTTC.

The rearrangement uses TRBV7-8 and TRBJ1-2; possibly TRBD1 for D (5 bases). Between the trimmed V and J ends, which lost 1 base and 3 bases, there was a span of 9 bases. Germline-derived CDR1 and CDR2 are SGHVS and FQNEAQ. The CDR3 spans 14 residues. Here the CDR3 reads CASSLGGTYYGYTF. In DNA form, the CDR3 reads TGTGCCAGCAGCTTAGGGGGGACTTACTATGGCTACACCTTC.

The chain has TRBV5-1 and TRBJ1-4, with D maybe TRBD1 (5 bases). The CDR3 covers 15 residues. Germline CDR1 and CDR2: SGHRS and YFSETQ. V gave up 3 bases and J gave up 0 bases, with 9 bases separating them. CDR3 sequence: CASSSTGATNEKLFF. Here the CDR3 DNA reads TGCGCCAGCAGCTCCACAGGTGCAACTAATGAAAAACTGTTTTTT.

This chain uses TRBV6-5 with TRBJ2-7, with 8 nucleotides matching TRBD2. This CDR3 is built from 13 residues. Germline V gene lookup returns CDR1 MNHEY and CDR2 SVGAGI. The ends lost 7 bases at V and 12 bases at J; junction bases unmatched: 14. The CDR3 DNA reads TGTGCCAGCATAGAATCGGCGGGGGGAGGAACGTACTTC. It translates to CASIESAGGGTYF.

The chain recombines TRBV6-1 with TRBJ2-7; no clear D gene. Germline V lookup: CDR1 MNHNS, CDR2 SASEGT. The CDR3 totals 15 residues. V was trimmed by 1 base and J by 2 bases, leaving 12 bases between them. In DNA, the CDR3 is TGTGCCAGCAGTGAAGTAGCTAGTTTGACCTACGAGCAGTACTTC. Its translation: CASSEVASLTYEQYF.

V and J are TRBV18 and TRBJ2-2, with D unclear. V lost 4 bases and J 4 bases, leaving 16 bases between the germline ends. There are 16 residues in the CDR3. Germline CDR1 is KGHSH and CDR2 is LQKENI. The CDR3: CASSQTNTEATGELFF. The CDR3 coding sequence is TGTGCCAGCTCACAAACAAACACCGAGGCCACCGGGGAGCTGTTTTTT.

The chain links TRBV5-8 to TRBJ1-5; TRBD1 matches at 10 bases. Germline trimming cut 1 base from V and 5 bases from J; bases unmatched to any gene: 3. Germline assignment: CDR1 SGHTS and CDR2 YDEGEE. This CDR3 has 15 residues. The CDR3 loop reads CASSLRTGGDQPQHF. Here the CDR3 DNA reads TGTGCCAGCAGCTTGAGGACAGGGGGGGATCAGCCCCAGCATTTT.

This clone was observed a few times. The chain combines TRBV20-1 with TRBJ2-7, with D unresolved. The CDR3 is made up of 11 amino acids. The germline V and J ends were trimmed by 4 bases and 5 bases, with 9 bases remaining between them. In germline, CDR1 is DFQATT, CDR2 SNEGSKA (reference sequence). CDR3 DNA: TGCAGTGCTACCCCAAGAGACGAGCAGTACTTC. Translated, it gives CSATPRDEQYF.